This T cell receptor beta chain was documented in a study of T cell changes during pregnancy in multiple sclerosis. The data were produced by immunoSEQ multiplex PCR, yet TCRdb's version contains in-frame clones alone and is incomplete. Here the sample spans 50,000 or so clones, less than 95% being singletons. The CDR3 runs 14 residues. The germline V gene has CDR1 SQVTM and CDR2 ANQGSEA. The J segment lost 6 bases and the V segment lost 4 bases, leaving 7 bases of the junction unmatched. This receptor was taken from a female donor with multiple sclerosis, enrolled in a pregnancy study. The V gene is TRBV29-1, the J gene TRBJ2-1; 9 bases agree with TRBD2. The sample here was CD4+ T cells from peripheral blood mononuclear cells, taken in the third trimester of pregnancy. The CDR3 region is CSVALGLAPNEQFF. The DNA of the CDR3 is TGCAGCGTTGCTCTGGGACTAGCTCCCAATGAGCAGTTCTTC.